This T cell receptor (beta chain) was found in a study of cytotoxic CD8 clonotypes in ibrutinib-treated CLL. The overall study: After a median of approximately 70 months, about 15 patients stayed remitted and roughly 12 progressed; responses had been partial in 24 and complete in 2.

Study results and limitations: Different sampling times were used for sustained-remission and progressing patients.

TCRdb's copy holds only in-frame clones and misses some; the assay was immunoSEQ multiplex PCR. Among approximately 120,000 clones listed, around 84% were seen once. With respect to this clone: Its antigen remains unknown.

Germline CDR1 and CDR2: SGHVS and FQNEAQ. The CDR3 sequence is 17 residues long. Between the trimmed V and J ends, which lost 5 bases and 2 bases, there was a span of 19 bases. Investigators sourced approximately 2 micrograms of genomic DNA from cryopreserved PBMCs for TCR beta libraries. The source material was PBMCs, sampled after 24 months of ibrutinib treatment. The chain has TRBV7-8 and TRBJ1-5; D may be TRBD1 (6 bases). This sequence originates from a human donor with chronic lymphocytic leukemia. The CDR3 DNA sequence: TGTGCCAGCAGCCTTAGCGTATCAGGGGCCGGCAATCAGCCCCAGCATTTT. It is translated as CASSLSVSGAGNQPQHF.